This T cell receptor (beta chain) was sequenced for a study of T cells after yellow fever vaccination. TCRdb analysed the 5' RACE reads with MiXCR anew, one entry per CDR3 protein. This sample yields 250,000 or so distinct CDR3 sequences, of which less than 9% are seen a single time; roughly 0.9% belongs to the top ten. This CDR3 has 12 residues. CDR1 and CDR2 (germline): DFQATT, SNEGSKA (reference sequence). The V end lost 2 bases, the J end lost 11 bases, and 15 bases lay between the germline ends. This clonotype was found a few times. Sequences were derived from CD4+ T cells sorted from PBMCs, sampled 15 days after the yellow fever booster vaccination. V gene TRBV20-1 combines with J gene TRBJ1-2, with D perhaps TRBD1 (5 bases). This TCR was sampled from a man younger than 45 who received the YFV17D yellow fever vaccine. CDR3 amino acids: CSARSPGRGYTF. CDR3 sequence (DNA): TGCAGTGCTAGAAGCCCAGGGAGAGGGTACACCTTC.